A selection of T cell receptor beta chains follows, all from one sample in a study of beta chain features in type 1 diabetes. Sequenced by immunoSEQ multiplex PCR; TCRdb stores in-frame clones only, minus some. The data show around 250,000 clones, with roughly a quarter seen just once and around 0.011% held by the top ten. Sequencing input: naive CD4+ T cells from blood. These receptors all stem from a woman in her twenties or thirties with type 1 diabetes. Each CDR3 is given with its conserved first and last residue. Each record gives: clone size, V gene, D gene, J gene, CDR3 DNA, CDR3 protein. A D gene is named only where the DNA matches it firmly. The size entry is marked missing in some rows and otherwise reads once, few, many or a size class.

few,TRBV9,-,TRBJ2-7,TGTGCCAGCAGCGTAACTTCACAGGGAGTCTACGAGCAGTACTTC,CASSVTSQGVYEQYF
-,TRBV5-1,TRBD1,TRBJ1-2,TGCGCCAGCAGCGCCTTGACAGGGTCGGGCTATGGCTACACCTTC,CASSALTGSGYGYTF
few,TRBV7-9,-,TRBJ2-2,TGTGCCAGCAGCTTATTTGGGGCCGCCGGGGAGCTGTTTTTT,CASSLFGAAGELFF
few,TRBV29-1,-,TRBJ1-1,TGCAGCGTTATGGGCGCTAACACTGAAGCTTTCTTT,CSVMGANTEAFF
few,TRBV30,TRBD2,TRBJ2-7,TGTGCCTGGAGATCTCCAAGCGGGAGTTTCTACGAGCAGTACTTC,CAWRSPSGSFYEQYF
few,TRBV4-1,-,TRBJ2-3,TGCGCCAGCAGCCAAGGACACAGCACAGATACGCAGTATTTT,CASSQGHSTDTQYF
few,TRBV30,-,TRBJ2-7,TGTGCCTGGAGGAACAGGGATTATAGGTACGAGCAGTACTTC,CAWRNRDYRYEQYF
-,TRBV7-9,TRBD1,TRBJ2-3,TGTGCCAGCAGCCATGAGACAGGGCATGAGTATTTT,CASSHETGHEYF
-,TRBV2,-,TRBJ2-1,TGTGCCGGCCTAGCCCCCTCCGGCTCCTACAATGAGCAGTTCTTC,CAGLAPSGSYNEQFF
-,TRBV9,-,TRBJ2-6,TGTGCCAGCAGCCCACAGGTAGCAAAGATTGGGGCCAACGTCCTGACTTTC,CASSPQVAKIGANVLTF
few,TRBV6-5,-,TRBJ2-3,TGTGCCAGCAGTTACTCGCGGTGGACTAAAAGCCAGTATTTT,CASSYSRWTKSQYF
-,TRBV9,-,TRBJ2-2,TGTGCCAGCAGCGTAAGGGCAACGGGAGCCGGGGAGCTGTTTTTT,CASSVRATGAGELFF
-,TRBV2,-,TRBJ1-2,TGTGCCAGCAGTGAACCCCCAGGGGCGTCAGGCTACACCTTC,CASSEPPGASGYTF
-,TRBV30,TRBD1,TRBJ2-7,TGTGCCTGGAGTGCCCGCCCCGGGACAGCCTACTCCTACGAGCAGTACTTC,CAWSARPGTAYSYEQYF
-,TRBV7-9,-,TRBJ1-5,TGTGCCAGCAGCTTTGGGGGGCAGCCCCAGCATTTT,CASSFGGQPQHF
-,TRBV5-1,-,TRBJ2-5,TGCGCCAGCAGCTTGGAAGGGGGTGAGACCCAGTACTTC,CASSLEGGETQYF
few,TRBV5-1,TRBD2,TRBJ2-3,TGCGCCAGCAGTGTTACTAGCGTGCAGTATTTT,CASSVTSVQYF
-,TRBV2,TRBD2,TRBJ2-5,TGTGCCAGCAGGGGACTAGCGGAAGAGACCCAGTACTTC,CASRGLAEETQYF
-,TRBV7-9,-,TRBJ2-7,TGTGCCAGCAGCTTAGCTACAGGGTCCTACGAGCAGTACTTC,CASSLATGSYEQYF
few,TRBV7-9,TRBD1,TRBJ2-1,TGTGCCAGCAGCGTTGGGACAGGGGGATTCAATGAGCAGTTCTTC,CASSVGTGGFNEQFF
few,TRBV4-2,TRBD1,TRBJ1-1,TGTGCCAGCAGCCGCCCCGGGACAGAGAAGGCTTTCTTT,CASSRPGTEKAFF
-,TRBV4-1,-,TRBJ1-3,TGCGCCAGCAGCCAAGATTACCGCGAATCTGGAAACACCATATATTTT,CASSQDYRESGNTIYF
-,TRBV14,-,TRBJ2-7,TGTGCCAGCAGCCAAGATAGAAGACAGGCCCACGAGCAGTACTTC,CASSQDRRQAHEQYF
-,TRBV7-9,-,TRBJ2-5,TGTGCCAGCAGCCTTCCGCAAGAGACCCAGTACTTC,CASSLPQETQYF
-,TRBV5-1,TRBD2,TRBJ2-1,TGCGCCAGCAGCTTACTCCTAGCGGGACCTTACAATGAGCAGTTCTTC,CASSLLLAGPYNEQFF
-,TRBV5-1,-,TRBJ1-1,TGCGCCAGCAGCTTGGAGACTGACGCGTATGAAGCTTTCTTT,CASSLETDAYEAFF
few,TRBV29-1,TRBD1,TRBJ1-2,TGCAGCGTGAAAAGACAGGGGGAATCTGGCTACACCTTC,CSVKRQGESGYTF
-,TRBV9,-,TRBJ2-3,TGTGCCAGCAGCGTCCCAGCGGCAGATACGCAGTATTTT,CASSVPAADTQYF
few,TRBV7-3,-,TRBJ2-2,TGTGCCAGCAGCTCGCTTGCGGAGACTACCGGGGAGCTGTTTTTT,CASSSLAETTGELFF
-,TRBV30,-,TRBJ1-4,TGTGCCTGGAGTGTACAGGGTGAAAAACTGTTTTTT,CAWSVQGEKLFF
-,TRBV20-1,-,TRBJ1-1,TGCAGTGCCCACCACCGGGGGGCTTTCTTT,CSAHHRGAFF
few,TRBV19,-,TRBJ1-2,TGTGCCAGTAGCCTTCCCGCGACAGGTGTCAACTATGGCTACACCTTC,CASSLPATGVNYGYTF
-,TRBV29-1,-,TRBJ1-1,TGCAGCGTTTCGAGGGAGACTGAAGCTTTCTTT,CSVSRETEAFF
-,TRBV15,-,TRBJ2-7,TGTGCCACCAGCAGAGATTCAGTTTACGAGCAGTACTTC,CATSRDSVYEQYF
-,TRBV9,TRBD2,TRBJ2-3,TGTGCCAGCAGCCCAACGGCGGGAGTTGGAGATACGCAGTATTTT,CASSPTAGVGDTQYF
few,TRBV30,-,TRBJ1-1,TGTGCCTGGAGTGTACTTCAGGGGAACACTGAAGCTTTCTTT,CAWSVLQGNTEAFF
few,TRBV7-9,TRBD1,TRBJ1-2,TGTGCCAGCAGCACTTCCGGGACAGGGGACGGCTACACCTTC,CASSTSGTGDGYTF
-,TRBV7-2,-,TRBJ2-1,TGTGCCAGCAGCTTAGCTGCGTCCTCCTACAATGAGCAGTTCTTC,CASSLAASSYNEQFF
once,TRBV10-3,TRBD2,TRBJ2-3,TGTGCCTCCCGGCGGGAGTCGGGCACAGATACGCAGTATTTT,CASRRESGTDTQYF
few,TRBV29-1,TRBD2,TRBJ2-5,TGCAGCGCCCGAAGAACTAGCGAAGAGACCCAGTACTTC,CSARRTSEETQYF